This TCR beta chain comes out of a study of blood T cell repertoires in COVID-19. The CDR3 covers 15 residues. Germline V gene data show CDR1 as LGHNA and CDR2 as YNFKEQ. V was clipped by 1 base and J by 6 bases; unmatched bases: 6. Libraries were prepared by immunoSEQ multiplex PCR; TCRdb keeps only in-frame clonotypes and omits some of them. The table has roughly 150,000 clones, approximately 86% seen once. The sequenced sample consisted of peripheral blood. This sequence joins TRBV4-2 and TRBJ1-2; 9 nucleotides match TRBD1. This TCR derives from a man at least 80 years old with COVID-19, enrolled during active disease. This chain's CDR3 is CASSQVTGGADGYTF. For the CDR3, the DNA is TGTGCCAGCAGCCAAGTCACAGGGGGCGCGGATGGCTACACCTTC.